The next 6 T cell receptor beta chains were all read from a single sample in a study of blood T cell repertoires in COVID-19. Using immunoSEQ multiplex PCR, the repertoire was profiled, and TCRdb retains in-frame clones only, with some absent. The table shows around 250,000 clones, with roughly 85% occurring only once. Material for sequencing was peripheral blood. These receptors were collected from a man in his fifties with active or convalescent COVID-19.

The rearrangement links TRBV28 to TRBJ2-4, with a possible D match to TRBD1 (6 bases). The CDR3 is 13 amino acids. The germline V and J ends were trimmed by 7 bases and 10 bases, with 17 bases remaining between them. In germline, CDR1 is MDHEN, CDR2 SYDVKM. The CDR3 region has the DNA TGTGCCAGCACTCAGGGGACCATGGGGATTCAGTACTTC. Translating it yields CASTQGTMGIQYF.

The chain employs TRBV7-2 and TRBJ1-5; D perhaps matches TRBD1 (5 bases). V lost 2 bases and J lost 3, with 11 bases in between. In germline, CDR1 is SGHTA, CDR2 FQGNSA. This CDR3 comprises 15 residues. The chain's CDR3 is CASSLNQGPNQPQHF. For the CDR3, the DNA is TGTGCCAGCAGCTTAAATCAGGGCCCCAATCAGCCCCAGCATTTT.

This clone was seen once. The J gene is TRBJ2-7, the V gene TRBV5-1, with 7 bases matching TRBD2. This CDR3 comprises 14 residues. Germline CDR1 reads SGHRS; CDR2 reads YFSETQ. V lost 1 base, J lost 0 bases, and 1 base stayed unmatched. DNA of the CDR3: TGCGCCAGCAGCTTGAGCGGGGACTCCTACGAGCAGTACTTC. Amino acid sequence: CASSLSGDSYEQYF.

For the CDR3, the DNA is TGCGCCAGCAGCCAGTCGGCGGCCTTAGGCGATGAGCAGTTCTTC. Translating gives CASSQSAALGDEQFF. This rearrangement joins TRBV4-1 to TRBJ2-1, with D unclear. CDR3 length: 15 amino acids. The V end was cut by 3 bases, the J end by 8 bases, with 17 bases between. Germline lookup yields CDR1 MGHRA and CDR2 YSYEKL.

The genes are TRBV10-2 and TRBJ2-3, with 7 bases lining up with TRBD2. CDR3 length: 14 amino acids. Germline trimming cut 4 bases from V and 3 bases from J; bases unmatched to any gene: 4. Germline CDR1 WSHSY, CDR2 SAAADI. The CDR3 protein is CASSVGSGTDTQYF. For the CDR3, the DNA is TGCGCCAGCAGTGTCGGTAGCGGGACAGATACGCAGTATTTT.

The chain employs TRBV14 and TRBJ1-2; D might be TRBD1 (5 bases). Germline lookup yields CDR1 SGHDN and CDR2 FVKESK. With 0 bases removed from V and 8 bases from J, the gap between germline ends came to 10 bases. The CDR3 length is 13 residues. In DNA form, the CDR3 reads TGTGCCAGCAGCCAAGACAGGGTTTGGGGCTACACCTTC. Translation: CASSQDRVWGYTF.